The T cell receptor (beta chain) described here comes from a study of CD8 T cells in Susac syndrome. An input of roughly 0.45 to 1 ug of RNA was subjected to reverse transcription using random hexamers. MiXCR, applied by TCRdb to the immunoSEQ multiplex PCR reads, yields one record per CDR3 protein. Of more than 150,000 distinct CDR3 sequences in the sample, around 93% were seen once. The CDR3 runs 16 residues. The V gene end was trimmed by 2 bases and the J gene end by 6 bases; junction bases not matched to a gene: 6. Germline CDR1 is SGHTA and CDR2 is FQGTGA. Sequenced: CD8+ T cells from PBMCs. The receptor was derived from a human donor with Susac syndrome. The chain uses TRBV7-3 and TRBJ1-5, with 11 bases fitting TRBD1. CDR3 region: CASSLLDRGRPQPQHF. Written as DNA, the CDR3 is TGTGCCAGCAGCTTATTGGACAGGGGGCGGCCTCAGCCCCAGCATTTT.